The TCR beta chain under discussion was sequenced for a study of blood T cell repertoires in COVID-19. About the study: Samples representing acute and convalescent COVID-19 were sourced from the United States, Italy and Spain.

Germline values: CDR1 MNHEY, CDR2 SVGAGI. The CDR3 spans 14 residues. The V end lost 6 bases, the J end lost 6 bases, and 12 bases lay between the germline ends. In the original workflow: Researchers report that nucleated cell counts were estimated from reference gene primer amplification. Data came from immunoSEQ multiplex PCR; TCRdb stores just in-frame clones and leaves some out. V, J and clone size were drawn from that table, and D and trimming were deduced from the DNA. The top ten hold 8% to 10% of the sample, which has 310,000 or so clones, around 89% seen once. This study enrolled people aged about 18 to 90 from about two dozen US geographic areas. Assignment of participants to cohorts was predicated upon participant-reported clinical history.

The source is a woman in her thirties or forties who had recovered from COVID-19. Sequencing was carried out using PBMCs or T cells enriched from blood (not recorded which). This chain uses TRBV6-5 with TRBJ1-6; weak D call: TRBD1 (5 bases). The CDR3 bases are TGTGCCAGCAGCCGGATGGGGGGTAATTCACCCCTCCACTTT. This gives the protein CASSRMGGNSPLHF.